The 8 T cell receptor beta chains presented below share a single source sample, sequenced in a study of T cell changes during pregnancy in multiple sclerosis. Some clones are missing from TCRdb's copy, which holds only in-frame ones; the method was immunoSEQ multiplex PCR. This table has 85,000 to 120,000 clones, 75% to 95% appearing once. Sample: peripheral blood, taken before pregnancy. The receptors originated from a female donor with multiple sclerosis, enrolled in a pregnancy study.

This chain joins TRBV9 and TRBJ2-3, with 10 nucleotides matching TRBD2. V lost 0 bases and J lost 2; bases outside the gene matches: 3. In germline, CDR1 is SGDLS, CDR2 YYNGEE. CDR3 length equals 16 residues. The CDR3 protein is CASSVVAGGPTDTQYF. The CDR3 DNA is TGTGCCAGCAGCGTAGTAGCGGGAGGTCCCACAGATACGCAGTATTTT. The whole variable domain, filled in from reference TRBV9 and TRBJ2-3, reads DSGVTQTPKHLITATGQRVTLRCSPRSGDLSVYWYQQSLDQGLQFLIQYYNGEERAKGNILERFSAQQFPDLHSELNLSSLELGDSALYFCASSVVAGGPTDTQYFGPGTRLTVL.

This clone appeared once. Here the CDR3 reads CAIGGGVYNEQFF. The CDR3 DNA sequence: TGTGCCATCGGGGGGGGAGTTTACAATGAGCAGTTCTTC. This chain uses TRBV11-2 with TRBJ2-1, with TRBD2 matching 8 bases. This CDR3 contains 13 residues. The germline CDR1 and CDR2 sequences are SGHAT and FQNNGV. Trimming removed 10 bases from V and 4 bases from J; junction bases left unmatched: 6.

Only one count was recorded for this clone. This chain connects TRBV6-5 to TRBJ1-2; 7 bases match TRBD1. Per germline, CDR1 MNHEY and CDR2 SVGAGI. CDR3 length equals 13 residues. The V segment lost 6 bases and the J segment 7 bases; nucleotides outside the gene matches: 8. The CDR3: CASSHPQGSGYTF. In DNA, the CDR3 is TGTGCCAGCAGCCACCCACAGGGGTCTGGCTACACCTTC.

This clone has just a few counts. The gene calls are TRBV9 and TRBJ1-3, with D possibly TRBD1 on 5 matching bases. Trimming cost V 2 bases and J 4 bases, with 13 bases left between them. The CDR3 consists of 15 residues. Germline V CDR1 and CDR2: SGDLS, YYNGEE. The CDR3 sequence is CASSVRGIEGNTIYF. The CDR3 bases are TGTGCCAGCAGCGTTAGGGGCATTGAGGGAAACACCATATATTTT.

The chain combines TRBV28 with TRBJ1-2; 10 bases map to TRBD1. From germline, CDR1 is MDHEN and CDR2 SYDVKM. The CDR3 is made up of 16 amino acids. With V trimmed by 1 base and J by 7 bases, 9 bases remained unmatched. The CDR3 spells CASSLLSGTGVSGYTF. The CDR3 nucleotides read TGTGCCAGCAGTTTATTGTCGGGGACAGGGGTTAGTGGCTACACCTTC.

There are a few counts of this clone. This chain uses TRBV6-1 with TRBJ2-1; D unresolved. The CDR3 runs 15 residues. Germline CDR1 MNHNS, CDR2 SASEGT. The V and J ends lost 8 bases and 4 bases respectively, with 18 bases between them. The CDR3 is CASLMAPGGYNEQFF. The DNA for the CDR3 is TGTGCCAGCCTTATGGCCCCGGGTGGGTACAATGAGCAGTTCTTC.

The chain recombines TRBV6-6 with TRBJ2-4; the match to TRBD1 covers 9 bases. CDR3 size: 12 residues. The germline CDR1 and CDR2 sequences are MNHNY and SVGAGI (reference sequence). The V and J ends lost 6 bases and 6 bases, in that order; junction bases with no gene match: 0. The CDR3 DNA follows: TGTGCCAGCAGGGACAGGGGAAACATTCAGTACTTC. Its translation: CASRDRGNIQYF.

The J gene is TRBJ1-4, the V gene TRBV10-3; the match to TRBD1 covers 8 bases. V shed 6 bases and J 5 bases; nucleotides not matched to a gene: 5. CDR1 is ENHRY, CDR2 SYGVKD, per germline. The CDR3 consists of 14 residues. CDR3 sequence (DNA): TGTGCCATCAGCGGGACAGGCGAAAATGAAAAACTGTTTTTT. Protein product: CAISGTGENEKLFF.